This T cell receptor (beta chain) was sequenced in a study of cytomegalovirus exposure and HLA in healthy donors (dated by TCRdb to about 2017). In the study overall: According to an earlier analysis of 587 of the donors, about 179 million T cells yielded over 90 million unique TCR beta sequences and less than 300 Gb of sequence data. HLA typing covered class I and class II loci at four-digit resolution. The genetic ancestry cluster associated with self-reported Caucasian donors included about 81% of the roughly 360 genotyped donors. Genome-wide SNP genotypes for about three fifths of the roughly 700 donors were used in a later genetic analysis, which treated that subset as a discovery cohort. An early release that covered some 640 HLA-typed donors contained approximately 300 gigabases of sequencing data and tens of millions of unique TCR sequences. Every discovery cohort repertoire had been produced on one sequencing platform. The later analysis used no new phenotypic data to find candidate immune exposures, relying instead on TCR beta sequences and their occurrence across donors. On average, roughly 250,000 unique TCR beta nucleotide sequences were sequenced per donor among 350 to 400 genotyped donors of the cohort, with 15% to 20% of those sequences being non-productive. The study was designed to test whether signatures of past pathogen exposure could be identified by cataloging public T cell receptors. A handful of DR-DQ haplotypes were handled as single units for association and clustering because linkage in the cohort was strong. An earlier analysis of 450 to 750 of the donors used high-throughput TCR beta sequencing to judge whether each TCR beta V gene segment behaved as functional or pseudogenic. The study profiled the T cell repertoires of hundreds of subjects by immunosequencing and related them to cytomegalovirus serostatus. To study patterns of TCR occurrence, a later analysis re-analyzed previously published TCR beta repertoires from 666 donors and added high-resolution HLA genotyping. To predict cytomegalovirus infection status, the study combined high-throughput TCR immunosequencing, statistical association of individual TCRs with disease status, and machine learning. In addition to the first cohort of roughly 670 subjects, a separate validation cohort of approximately 120 different subjects was used. Typing coverage differed by locus: A, B, C, DRB1 and DQB1 were typed in about 629-640 donors, DQA1 in 500 to 550, DPA1 in approximately 610, and DPB1 in just under 490. Donor age, sex, ethnicity and CMV serostatus were compiled alongside the repertoire data. Overall study outcomes, separate from this receptor: Specific HLA alleles were associated with 18,000 or so TCR beta sequences at a false discovery rate of 0.05 in a later analysis. The sequencing pipeline was judged likely to have produced a cluster of highly shared sequence variants as a technical artifact. In a later genetic analysis, fewer N-insertions in productive TCRs were reported among donors in an Asian-associated ancestry cluster than the 666-donor mean. In the study, 150 to 200 TCR beta chains were listed as associated with cytomegalovirus. Linkage disequilibrium might explain the correlated functional status among segregating V segments, but an unknown experimental factor could not be ruled out. In vitro tests confirmed that a few of the cytomegalovirus-associated TCR beta chains recognize cytomegalovirus antigens. Cytomegalovirus status was reported to be diagnosed by the classifier with high specificity and sensitivity in both the original and validation cohorts. According to a later analysis, most CMV-associated TCR beta chains appeared to be HLA-restricted, and the HLA associations seemed to be driven largely by CMV exposure. A later analysis found that TCR association rates varied across HLA loci, with DRB1 alleles showing the most associated TCRs and HLA-C alleles the fewest. A later analysis reported that several top co-occurrence clusters appeared linked to parvovirus B19, influenza, CMV and Epstein-Barr virus. In an earlier analysis of about 600 of the donors, most TCR beta V segments appeared in productive rearrangements about 87% or about 30% of the time, broadly matching IMGT annotations. While some public TCRs were present in many individuals, most TCR sequences turned up only very rarely across donors. Assigning TCR associations to individual alleles was difficult when HLA alleles, especially DR and DQ, strongly co-occurred. Immune exposure information for the cohort was limited to CMV serostatus. Seventeen rarely observed V segments, including chromosome 9 orphons, were excluded from the earlier analysis of some 590 of the donors because counts were too low. The authors suggested that the approach could potentially be generalized to other disease states and immunological phenotypes. Roughly uniform sequencing depth across donors was assumed in presence/absence analyses, although this assumption may not hold. HLA typing was unavailable for some donors at each locus, so association tests used only the typed subset. V-gene and J-gene trimming of TCR beta chains was associated with a missense DCLRE1C variant in a later genetic analysis, and the association was replicated in an independent cohort. Compared with equally common non-associated chains, HLA-associated TCR beta chains in a later analysis were more clonally expanded and had lower generation probabilities. Only TCR beta chains were sequenced in this cohort, and the absence of alpha or paired-chain data limited detectable features. A further reported finding was that TCR beta sequences accurately predicted the HLA-A and HLA-B alleles for most subjects in the first cohort.

To note about this clone: Its antigen is unknown. The sample holds no much larger clone one base away, and base qualities are not on file.

The cohort comprised 710 or so healthy bone marrow donors. At the time of sampling, all cohort members were nominally healthy, though unrecorded immune exposures were likely present. The donor tested CMV seronegative, placing the donor among the 350 or so seronegative members of the cohort. A peripheral blood sample was collected from each donor, and TCR beta sequencing was performed on peripheral blood mononuclear cells. The Qiagen DNeasy Blood Extraction Kit was used to extract genomic DNA from the blood cell samples. Preparation of the library involved the immunoSEQ multiplex PCR assay. The multiplex PCR relied on a mix of 60 forward primers for TCR Vbeta segments and 13 reverse primers for TCR Jbeta segments. The CDR3 region of rearranged TCR beta genes was amplified from genomic DNA with a multiplex PCR assay. On the Illumina HiSeq System, the amplified TCR beta libraries were sequenced as 87-base-pair reads. For the original study's pipeline: A later analysis tallied 80 million to 95 million unique TCR beta chains across the 666 repertoires, and some 12 million of those chains were shared by two or more donors. Raw reads were error-corrected and collapsed into unique sequences with a nearest-neighbor algorithm that merged closely related sequences to remove PCR and sequencing errors. To assign V, D and J gene segments, CDR3 sequences were aligned to IMGT reference sequences. For a sequence to be retained, a match of at least six nucleotides to both a V gene segment and a J gene segment was required. A rearrangement counted as productive if the CDR3 had no stop codons and remained in frame with V and J, and every other rearrangement counted as non-productive. Following IMGT convention, CDR3 was defined as the stretch from the second conserved V-encoded cysteine to the conserved J-encoded phenylalanine. The earlier analysis of fewer than 750 of the donors excluded sequences that lacked an unambiguous match to a single V gene segment. In an earlier analysis of 500 to 750 of the donors, V segments were called functional above 56.7% productive rearrangements and were called segregating when the between-donor standard deviation exceeded 5%. To diagnose cytomegalovirus status from the catalog of TCR beta chain sequences, a statistical classification framework was built. In a later analysis, TCR nucleotide sequences were compared against IMGT/GENE-DB human TR gene sequences so that V and J genes could be assigned. Using the TCRdist pipeline, a later analysis assigned CDR3 sequences along with most-parsimonious VDJ recombination scenarios. In a later analysis, each TCR beta chain was defined by its CDR3 amino acid sequence together with its V-gene family, and reads lacking a unique V-gene family were excluded. In a later analysis, some 600 highly shared, low-generation-probability nucleotide sequences were removed to address suspected cross-contamination and a sequencing artifact. In a later analysis, a clonal expansion index was calculated for each public chain from normalized within-repertoire ranks of inferred template counts. A later analysis computed generation probabilities with a VDJ recombination model fitted to out-of-frame rearrangements, and checked the results against IGoR. Hypergeometric tests were used in a later analysis to score TCR-TCR, TCR-HLA and TCR-CMV co-occurrence, with a repertoire-size bias correction applied to the TCR pairs. False discovery rates were estimated in a later analysis by permuting HLA or CMV assignments 20 times. In a later analysis, co-occurring TCRs were grouped using DBSCAN, with TCRdist sequence similarity added in when clustering inside HLA-allele-positive subsets. For co-occurrence clustering, repertoires with fewer than 30,000 or more than 120,000 public chains were excluded, along with a handful of repertoires with anomalous nucleotide sharing. TCRdb re-hosts the immuneACCESS table, in-frame sequences only. Its copies lack some clones; in the studies checked, an unresolved V gene accounts for under half of them, and the cause for the rest is not known. V, J and clone size derive from that table, while D and trimming were established from the DNA sequence. The sample table shows just over 150,000 clones, and roughly 80% are seen once. 1.9% of the sample rests with the top ten.

Specimen: PBMCs. The clonotype originates from a man younger than 35 in good health and CMV-seronegative.

The DNA sequence is given as TGTGCCAGTAAGACTCGACTAGCAGACTACGAGCAGTACTTC. Its translation is CASKTRLADYEQYF. The chain was built from TRBV7-2 and TRBJ2-7; TRBD2 agrees with 7 junctional bases. CDR1 and CDR2 are drawn from the germline V gene: SGHTA, FQGNSA. For this chain, trimming is 9 bases at the V end and 3 bases at the J end, and the number of junction bases without a gene match is 11. The CDR3 runs 14 amino acids, cysteine and phenylalanine included. This entry keeps only the CDR3 DNA: 42 bases, framed from base 1.